This T cell receptor (beta chain) was recorded in a study of T cell repertoires in cytomegalovirus infection. General observations from the study: Clonotypes of TCR beta that were HLA-C-restricted and CMV-specific dominated the ex vivo response.

One entry per CDR3 protein results from TCRdb running MiXCR on the reads. This sample carries approximately 110,000 distinct CDR3 sequences, over 30% of them seen once, and the ten largest clones take roughly 58%. V was trimmed by 0 bases and J by 5 bases, leaving 17 bases between them. CDR3 size: 16 residues. In germline, CDR1 is LGHNA, CDR2 YSLEER. Details on this clonotype: Its antigen remains unknown.

The sequences come from CD8+ T cells from cultured PBMCs, collected from culture after CMV antigen stimulation. The rearrangement links TRBV4-3 to TRBJ2-7; a possible D gene is TRBD1 (5 bases). The TCR originated in a human donor in good health (CMV status not recorded). Some clones in this sample may be carry-over from other donors' samples. In DNA, the CDR3 is TGCGCCAGCAGCCAAGATTCCGGGCCAGGGTTGGACGAGCAGTACTTC. Translation: CASSQDSGPGLDEQYF.